This T cell receptor beta chain was captured by sequencing in a study of cytomegalovirus exposure and HLA in healthy donors. As regards this clone: One end of the junction is discordant with germline, which a read error may explain.

With 60 Vbeta and 13 Jbeta primers, the PCR was carried out. Profiled with immunoSEQ multiplex PCR; TCRdb holds only in-frame clones, not every one. The repertoire holds about 180,000 clones, with about four fifths as singletons. This CDR3 is built from 17 residues. CDR1 is MNHNS and CDR2 is SASEGT in the germline V gene. Material: PBMCs. This clonotype was sampled from a man aged 30-40 years in good health and CMV-seronegative. The chain is built from TRBV6-1 and TRBJ2-1; 9 nucleotides align to TRBD2. The CDR3 sequence is CAISESLAGANYNEQFF. The CDR3 DNA is TGTGCCATCAGTGAGTCTTTAGCGGGAGCCAACTACAATGAGCAGTTCTTC.